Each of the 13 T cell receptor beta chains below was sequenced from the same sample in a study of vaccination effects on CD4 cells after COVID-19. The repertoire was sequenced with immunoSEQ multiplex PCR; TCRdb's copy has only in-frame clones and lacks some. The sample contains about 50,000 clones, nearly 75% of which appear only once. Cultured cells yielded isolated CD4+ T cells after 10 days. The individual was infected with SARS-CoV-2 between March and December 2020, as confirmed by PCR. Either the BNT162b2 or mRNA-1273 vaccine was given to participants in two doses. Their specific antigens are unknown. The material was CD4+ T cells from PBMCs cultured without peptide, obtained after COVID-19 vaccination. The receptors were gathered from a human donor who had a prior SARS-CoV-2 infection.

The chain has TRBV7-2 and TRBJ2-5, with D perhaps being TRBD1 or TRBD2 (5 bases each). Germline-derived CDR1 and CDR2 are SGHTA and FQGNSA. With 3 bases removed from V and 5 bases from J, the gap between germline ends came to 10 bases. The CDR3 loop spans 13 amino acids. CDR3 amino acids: CASSFNWGETQYF. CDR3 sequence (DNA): TGTGCCAGCAGCTTTAATTGGGGGGAGACCCAGTACTTC. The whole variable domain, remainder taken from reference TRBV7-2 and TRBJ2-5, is GAGVSQSPSNKVTEKGKDVELRCDPISGHTALYWYRQSLGQGLEFLIYFQGNSAPDKSGLPSDRFSAERTGGSVSTLTIQRTQQEDSAVYLCASSFNWGETQYFGPGTRLLVL.

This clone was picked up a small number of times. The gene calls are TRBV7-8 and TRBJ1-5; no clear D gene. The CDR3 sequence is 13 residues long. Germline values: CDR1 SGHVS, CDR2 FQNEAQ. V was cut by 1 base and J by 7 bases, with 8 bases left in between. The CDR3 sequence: CASSLETAQPQHF. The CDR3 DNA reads TGTGCCAGCAGCTTAGAAACGGCCCAGCCCCAGCATTTT.

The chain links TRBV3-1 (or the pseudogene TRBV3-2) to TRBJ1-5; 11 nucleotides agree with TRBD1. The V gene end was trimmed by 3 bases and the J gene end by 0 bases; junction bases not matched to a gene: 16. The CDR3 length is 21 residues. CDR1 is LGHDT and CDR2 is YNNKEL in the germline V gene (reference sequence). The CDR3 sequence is CASSQLGWGQGEPHSNQPQHF. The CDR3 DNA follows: TGTGCCAGCAGCCAGCTTGGATGGGGACAGGGGGAACCCCATAGCAATCAGCCCCAGCATTTT.

This CDR3 is CASSPRGYEQFF. DNA for the CDR3: TGCGCCAGCAGCCCCCGAGGGTATGAGCAGTTCTTC. The chain is built from TRBV5-1 and TRBJ2-1; weak D call: TRBD2 (5 bases). V was shortened by 4 bases and J by 8 bases, with 10 bases between the two germline ends. The length of the CDR3 is 12 residues. Germline CDR1 reads SGHRS; CDR2 reads YFSETQ.

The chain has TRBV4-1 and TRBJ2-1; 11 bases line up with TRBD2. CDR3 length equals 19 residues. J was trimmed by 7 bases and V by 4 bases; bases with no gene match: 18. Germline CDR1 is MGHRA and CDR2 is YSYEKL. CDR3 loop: CASSRGGTQVAGGWNEQFF. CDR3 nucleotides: TGCGCCAGCAGCCGTGGGGGGACCCAAGTAGCGGGGGGGTGGAATGAGCAGTTCTTC.

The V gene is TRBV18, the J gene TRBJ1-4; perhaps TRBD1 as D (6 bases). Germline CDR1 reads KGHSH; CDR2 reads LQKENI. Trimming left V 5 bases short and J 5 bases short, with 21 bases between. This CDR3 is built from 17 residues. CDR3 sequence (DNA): TGTGCCAGCTCAATCCTACCCCCGGGGGCCGTCAATGAAAAACTGTTTTTT. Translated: CASSILPPGAVNEKLFF.

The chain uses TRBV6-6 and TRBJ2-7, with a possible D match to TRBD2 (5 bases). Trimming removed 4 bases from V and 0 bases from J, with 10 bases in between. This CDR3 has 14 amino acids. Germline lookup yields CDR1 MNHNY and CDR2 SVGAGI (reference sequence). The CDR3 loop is CASSSSGDSYEQYF. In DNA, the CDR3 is TGTGCCAGCAGTTCAAGCGGAGACTCCTACGAGCAGTACTTC.

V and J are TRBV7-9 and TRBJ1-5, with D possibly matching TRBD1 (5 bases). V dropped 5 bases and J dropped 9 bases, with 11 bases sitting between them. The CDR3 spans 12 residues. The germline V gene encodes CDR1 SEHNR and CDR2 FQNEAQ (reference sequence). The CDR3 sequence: CASSQQAGPQHF. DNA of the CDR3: TGTGCCAGCAGCCAACAGGCCGGGCCCCAGCATTTT.

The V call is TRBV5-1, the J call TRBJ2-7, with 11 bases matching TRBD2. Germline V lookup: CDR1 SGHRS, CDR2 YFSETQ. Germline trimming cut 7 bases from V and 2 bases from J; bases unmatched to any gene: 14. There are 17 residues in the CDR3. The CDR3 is CASSWGALAGGPYEQYF. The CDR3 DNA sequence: TGCGCCAGCTCTTGGGGGGCCTTAGCGGGAGGGCCCTACGAGCAGTACTTC.

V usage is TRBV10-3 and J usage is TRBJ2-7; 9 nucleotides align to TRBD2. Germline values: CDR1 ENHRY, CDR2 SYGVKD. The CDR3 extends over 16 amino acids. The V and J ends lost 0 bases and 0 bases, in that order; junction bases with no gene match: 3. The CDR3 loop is CAISESLAGASYEQYF. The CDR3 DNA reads TGTGCCATCAGTGAGTCGTTAGCGGGGGCCTCCTACGAGCAGTACTTC.

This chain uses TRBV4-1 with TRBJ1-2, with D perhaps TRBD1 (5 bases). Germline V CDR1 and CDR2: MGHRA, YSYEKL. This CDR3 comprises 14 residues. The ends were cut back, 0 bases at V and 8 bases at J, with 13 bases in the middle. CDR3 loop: CASSQDRGRRGYTF. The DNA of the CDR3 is TGCGCCAGCAGCCAAGATAGGGGTCGGCGGGGCTACACCTTC.

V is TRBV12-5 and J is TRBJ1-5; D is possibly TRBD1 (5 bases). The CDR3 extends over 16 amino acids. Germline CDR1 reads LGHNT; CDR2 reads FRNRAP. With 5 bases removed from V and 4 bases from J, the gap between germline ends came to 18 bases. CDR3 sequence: CASGGTGLTRNQPQHF. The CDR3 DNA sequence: TGTGCTAGTGGTGGGACCGGCCTGACTAGGAATCAGCCCCAGCATTTT.

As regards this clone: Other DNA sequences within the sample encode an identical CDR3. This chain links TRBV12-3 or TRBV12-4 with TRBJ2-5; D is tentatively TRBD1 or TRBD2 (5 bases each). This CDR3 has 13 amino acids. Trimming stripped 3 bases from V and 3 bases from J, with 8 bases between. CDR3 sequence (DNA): TGTGCCAGCAGTTTCCGAGGGGAAGAGACCCAGTACTTC. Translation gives CASSFRGEETQYF.